The clone carrying this TCR beta chain was seen once. Authors' methods: Estimation of nucleated cell counts relied on the amplification of reference gene primers. Some clones are missing from TCRdb's copy, which holds only in-frame ones; the method was immunoSEQ multiplex PCR. V, J and clone size are those of that table, while D and trimming were read from the DNA. The repertoire holds roughly 290,000 clones, with 87% as singletons. In germline, CDR1 is SGHAT, CDR2 FQNNGV. The CDR3 has 12 amino acids. V was cut by 1 base and J by 11 bases, with 8 bases left in between. This entry comes from a study of blood T cell repertoires in COVID-19. Study-wide context: Specimens from acute and convalescent COVID-19 originated in the United States, Italy and Spain.

Participant ages covered roughly 18 to 89 years across 24 US areas. Recovered participants had two consecutive negative NP/OP PCR tests, healthcare professional clearance, or symptom resolution. The gene calls are TRBV11-2 and TRBJ1-4; no definite D call. This clonotype was sampled from a woman between 40 and 55 years old who had recovered from COVID-19. The specimen sequenced was PBMCs or T cells enriched from blood (not recorded which). The CDR3 spells CASSLGREKLFF. CDR3 sequence (DNA): TGTGCCAGCAGCTTAGGACGGGAGAAACTGTTTTTT.